This T cell receptor (beta chain) was sequenced during a study of blood T cell repertoires in COVID-19. In the original processing: How many nucleated cells were present was estimated from reference gene primer amplification. The method was immunoSEQ multiplex PCR; TCRdb's version includes in-frame clones alone and lacks a portion of them. V and J calls and clone size are given by that table; D and trimming were obtained from the DNA. The sample carries approximately 250,000 clones, around nine tenths recorded once. The CDR3 is 17 residues long. This clonotype was sampled from a young man with active or convalescent COVID-19. What was sequenced was peripheral blood. The rearrangement uses TRBV21-1 and TRBJ2-3; the table's D call, TRBD2, was not checked against the DNA. TRBV21-1 is given as a pseudogene. The CDR3 DNA reads as TGTGCCAGCAGCGAAACACCGCTAGCGGGCCGCACAGATACGCAGTATTTT. Protein product: CASSETPLAGRTDTQYF.